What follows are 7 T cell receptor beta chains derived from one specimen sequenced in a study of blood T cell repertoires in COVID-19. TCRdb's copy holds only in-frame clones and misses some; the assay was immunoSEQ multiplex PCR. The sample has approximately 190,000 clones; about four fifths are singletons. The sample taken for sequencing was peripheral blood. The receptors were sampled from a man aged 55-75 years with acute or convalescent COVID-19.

CDR3 region: CASSQVLRGQRGTEAFF. CDR3 DNA: TGCGCCAGCAGCCAAGTCTTGAGGGGGCAGAGGGGCACTGAAGCTTTCTTT. This chain connects TRBV4-1 to TRBJ1-1; 7 bases are a match to TRBD1. Germline CDR1 reads MGHRA; CDR2 reads YSYEKL. The CDR3 sequence is 17 residues long. V was clipped by 1 base and J by 4 bases; unmatched bases: 12.

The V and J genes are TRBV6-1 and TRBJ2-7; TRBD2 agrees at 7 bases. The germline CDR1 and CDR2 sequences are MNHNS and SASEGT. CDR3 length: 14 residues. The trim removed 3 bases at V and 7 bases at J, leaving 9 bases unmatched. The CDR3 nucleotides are TGTGCCAGCAGTGAGGGCCGCGGGAGCTGGGAGCAGTACTTC. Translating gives CASSEGRGSWEQYF.

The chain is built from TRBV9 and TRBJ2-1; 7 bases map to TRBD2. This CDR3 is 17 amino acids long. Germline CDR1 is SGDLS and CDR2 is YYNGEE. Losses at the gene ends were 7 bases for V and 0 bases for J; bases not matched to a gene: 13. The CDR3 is CASRLRSGHSSYNEQFF. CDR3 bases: TGTGCCAGCCGCCTACGTAGCGGGCATAGCTCCTACAATGAGCAGTTCTTC.

DNA of the CDR3: TGTGCCAGCAGCTTCGGGGACAGGGAGTTTGGTCAGCCCCAGCATTTT. Protein sequence: CASSFGDREFGQPQHF. This sequence joins TRBV11-3 and TRBJ1-5; 9 nucleotides match TRBD1. V lost 3 bases to trimming and J lost 6 bases; unmatched junction nucleotides: 9. The CDR3 covers 16 residues. Germline V gene sequence: CDR1 SGHNT, CDR2 YENEEA.

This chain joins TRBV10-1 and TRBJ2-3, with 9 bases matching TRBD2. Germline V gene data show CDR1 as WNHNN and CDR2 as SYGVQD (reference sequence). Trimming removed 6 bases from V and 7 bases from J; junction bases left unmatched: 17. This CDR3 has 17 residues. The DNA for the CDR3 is TGCGCCAGCAGAAAAATCAAAGCGGGGGGTTTTTCCAATACGCAGTATTTT. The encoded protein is CASRKIKAGGFSNTQYF.

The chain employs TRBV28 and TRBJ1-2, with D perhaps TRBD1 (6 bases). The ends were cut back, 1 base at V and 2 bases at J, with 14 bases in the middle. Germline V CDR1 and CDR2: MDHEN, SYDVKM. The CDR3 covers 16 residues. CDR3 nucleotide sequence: TGTGCCAGCAGTTTATCAGGGGCCCGAATCAACTATGGCTACACCTTC. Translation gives CASSLSGARINYGYTF.

The CDR3 nucleotides are TGTGCCAGCAGCTCGCAGGAAGGCACAGATACGCAGTATTTT. Translation gives CASSSQEGTDTQYF. The chain combines TRBV11-3 with TRBJ2-3; D is unresolved. V lost 4 bases and J lost 1, with 9 bases in between. In germline, CDR1 is SGHNT, CDR2 YENEEA. CDR3 length equals 14 residues. Filled out from reference TRBV11-3 and TRBJ2-3, the complete variable domain reads EAGVVQSPRYKIIEKKQPVAFWCNPISGHNTLYWYLQNLGQGPELLIRYENEEAVDDSQLPKDRFSAERLKGVDSTLKIQPAELGDSAVYLCASSSQEGTDTQYFGPGTRLTVL.